Listed below are T cell receptor beta chains from one sample, sequenced in a study of cytomegalovirus exposure and HLA in healthy donors. Method: immunoSEQ multiplex PCR; TCRdb's copy keeps in-frame clones and lacks some. The sample consists of about 120,000 clones, more than 70% of them appearing once. Sequenced material: PBMCs. The receptors shown here come from a human donor in good health. Each CDR3 is given with its conserved first and last residue. The order of the fields is J gene, CDR3 length, D gene, clone size, V gene, CDR3 DNA, CDR3 protein. The D gene is left open where the match is weak. Rows may omit the clone size; those that give it use once, few, many or a size class.

>TRBJ1-2|13|-|-|TRBV7-9
TGTGCCGGGGGACTCGGGACGGGCTTCGGCTACACCTTC
CAGGLGTGFGYTF
>TRBJ1-4|16|-|-|TRBV5-1
TGCGCCAGCAGCCCGAACGTAGGGGGTACTAATGAAAAACTGTTTTTT
CASSPNVGGTNEKLFF
>TRBJ1-2|14|-|-|TRBV11-2
TGTGCCAGCAGTCCCTCCGGGGCTAACTATGGCTACACCTTC
CASSPSGANYGYTF
>TRBJ1-6|16|-|-|TRBV9
TGTGCCAGCAGCCTCCGGGGGGGGGCCAAGGGTTCACCCCTCCACTTT
CASSLRGGAKGSPLHF
>TRBJ2-3|17|TRBD1|-|TRBV23-1
TGCGCCAGCAGTCCGACCAAAGACAGGGACGGGACAGATACGCAGTATTTT
CASSPTKDRDGTDTQYF
>TRBJ2-7|16|TRBD1|-|TRBV7-2
TGTGCCAGCAGCCCAGGACAGGGAAGGTCAGCCTACGAGCAGTACTTC
CASSPGQGRSAYEQYF
>TRBJ1-2|14|TRBD1|-|TRBV7-6
TGTGCCAGCAGAGCTGGACAGGGGAACTATGGCTACACCTTC
CASRAGQGNYGYTF
>TRBJ1-2|14|-|-|TRBV9
TGTGCCAGCAGCGTAGGGGCAGGGGACTATGGCTACACCTTC
CASSVGAGDYGYTF
>TRBJ2-5|19|TRBD2|-|TRBV15
TGTGCCACCAGCAGAGATCTATGGGGCGGGGGGGCCAATTCGAAGACCCAGTACTTC
CATSRDLWGGGANSKTQYF
>TRBJ1-2|20|TRBD1|-|TRBV28
TGTGCCAGCAGTTCCTCCATTATTGGGGACAGGTTATACTCCGGTGATGGCTACACCTTC
CASSSSIIGDRLYSGDGYTF
>TRBJ2-1|14|-|-|TRBV6-1
TGTGCCAGCAGTCCGGCAGGGAAGTTCAATGAGCAGTTCTTC
CASSPAGKFNEQFF
>TRBJ2-7|16|TRBD2|-|TRBV4-2
TGTGCCAGCAGCCAAGAAGGCGCGGGGGGCTCCTACGAGCAGTACTTC
CASSQEGAGGSYEQYF
>TRBJ2-2|18|TRBD2|-|TRBV5-1
TGCGCCAGCAGCTTGTCTTTACTAGCGGGGGGAAACACCGGGGAGCTGTTTTTT
CASSLSLLAGGNTGELFF
>TRBJ1-2|17|TRBD1|-|TRBV7-9
TGTGCCAGCAGCCCTTACCCGGGACAGGGCGCTAACTATGGCTACACCTTC
CASSPYPGQGANYGYTF
>TRBJ1-1|16|-|once|TRBV28
TGTGCCAGCAGTTTTGGGGGGGAGGGTGATTACACTGAAGCTTTCTTT
CASSFGGEGDYTEAFF
>TRBJ2-3|13|-|-|TRBV27
TGTGCCAGCAGTTTGGGCAAGACAGATACGCAGTATTTT
CASSLGKTDTQYF
>TRBJ1-1|14|-|-|TRBV13
TGTGCCAGCAGCTTAGGGGAGATGAACACTGAAGCTTTCTTT
CASSLGEMNTEAFF
>TRBJ1-4|15|-|-|TRBV28
TGTGCCAGCAGTTTAAGCTTTGGGCGGGGTGAAAAACTGTTTTTT
CASSLSFGRGEKLFF
>TRBJ1-6|15|-|-|TRBV19
TGTGCCAGTAGTCCCACAGGGATTCCTAATTCACCCCTCCACTTT
CASSPTGIPNSPLHF
>TRBJ1-1|16|-|-|TRBV6-6
TGTGCCAGCAGGGAAATAAGCAGGGTGATGAACACTGAAGCTTTCTTT
CASREISRVMNTEAFF
>TRBJ1-2|15|TRBD1|-|TRBV6-5
TGTGCCAGCAGTTCCACCGGGACAGGCATCTATGGCTACACCTTC
CASSSTGTGIYGYTF
>TRBJ1-3|15|-|-|TRBV5-5
TGTGCCAGCAGCTTTCGAGAGGTGGCGGGAAACACCATATATTTT
CASSFREVAGNTIYF
>TRBJ2-2|16|-|-|TRBV7-2
TGTGCCAGCAGCTTTACAGGGATACCGAACACCGGGGAGCTGTTTTTT
CASSFTGIPNTGELFF
>TRBJ1-1|12|-|-|TRBV5-5
TGTGCCAGCAGCTCGGGGGGAACTGAAGCTTTCTTT
CASSSGGTEAFF
>TRBJ2-1|16|-|-|TRBV7-9
TGTGCCAGCAGCTTATCCCACGCAGGGAATTACAATGAGCAGTTCTTC
CASSLSHAGNYNEQFF
>TRBJ1-2|15|-|-|TRBV5-5
TGTGCCAGCAGCCCCCAACGGGGTGGAGGCTATGGCTACACCTTC
CASSPQRGGGYGYTF
>TRBJ2-1|15|-|-|TRBV9
TGTGCCAGCAGCGTACGGGGTGCGGGCATCAATGAGCAGTTCTTC
CASSVRGAGINEQFF
>TRBJ1-1|15|-|few|TRBV7-6
TGTGCCAGCAGTTCCGAGGGGATGGGGGGCACTGAAGCTTTCTTT
CASSSEGMGGTEAFF
>TRBJ2-6|14|-|once|TRBV5-1
TGCGCCAGCAATTATCTGTCTGGGGCCAACGTCCTGACTTTC
CASNYLSGANVLTF
>TRBJ1-1|15|TRBD1|-|TRBV5-6
TGTGCCAGCAGCACGGGGGACAGGGAGGTTCCTGAAGCTTTCTTT
CASSTGDREVPEAFF
>TRBJ2-7|14|-|-|TRBV11-2
TGTGCCAGCAGCCGAAGCTGGGAGACCTACGAGCAGTACTTC
CASSRSWETYEQYF
>TRBJ2-1|14|-|-|TRBV28
TGTGCCAGCAGTGTTCTCATCGCGGGGAGTGAGCAGTTCTTC
CASSVLIAGSEQFF
>TRBJ2-2|14|TRBD2|-|TRBV5-1
TGCGCCAGCGGGAGCGGGGGAAACACCGGGGAGCTGTTTTTT
CASGSGGNTGELFF
>TRBJ2-7|14|TRBD2|-|TRBV11-3
TGTGCCAGCAGCTTAGCTAGCGGTTCCTACGAGCAGTACTTC
CASSLASGSYEQYF
>TRBJ1-5|13|-|-|TRBV13
TGTGCCAGCAGCTTCGGGAGCAATCAGCCCCAGCATTTT
CASSFGSNQPQHF
>TRBJ1-4|14|TRBD1|-|TRBV7-9
TGTGAAAGCAGCATACGGACAGGGGAGGAAAAACTGTTTTTT
CESSIRTGEEKLFF
>TRBJ2-7|17|-|-|TRBV21-1
TGTGCCAGCAGCAAAGAGGTTGGACACCCTAGAACCTACGAGCAGTACTTC
CASSKEVGHPRTYEQYF
>TRBJ2-7|15|TRBD1|-|TRBV7-9
TGTGCCAGCAGCGCTAATGGGGACAGATTCTACGAGCAGTACTTC
CASSANGDRFYEQYF
>TRBJ1-3|15|-|-|TRBV6-6
TGTGCCAGCAGTTACCGGGATAAATCAGGAAACACCATATATTTT
CASSYRDKSGNTIYF
>TRBJ2-3|14|-|-|TRBV19
TGTGCCAGTAGTATTAGCGGTCTCACAGATACGCAGTATTTT
CASSISGLTDTQYF
>TRBJ1-1|16|TRBD1|few|TRBV4-1
TGCGCCAGCAGCCAAGCAGGACAGGGGATGAACACTGAAGCTTTCTTT
CASSQAGQGMNTEAFF
>TRBJ2-7|12|TRBD1|few|TRBV29-1
TGCAGCGTCCTCGACAGGGTCTACGAGCAGTACTTC
CSVLDRVYEQYF
>TRBJ1-5|12|-|-|TRBV9
TGTGCCAGCAGCGCCGGAGATCAGCCCCAGCATTTT
CASSAGDQPQHF
>TRBJ2-7|14|TRBD1|-|TRBV11-1
TGTGCCAGCAGCTACAGGGGGGCCGACTACGAGCAGTACTTC
CASSYRGADYEQYF
>TRBJ1-2|19|-|-|TRBV7-8
TGTGCCAGCAGCTTAGCCGCAAAAGTTCACTTGTCCCGATTCTATGGCTACACCTTC
CASSLAAKVHLSRFYGYTF
>TRBJ1-1|13|-|-|TRBV11-3
TGTGCCAGCAGCCCCCGCGATAGCACTGAAGCTTTCTTT
CASSPRDSTEAFF
>TRBJ2-3|15|TRBD2|-|TRBV7-9
TGTGCCAGCAGTCGTAGCGGGGGAAAATATGATACGCAGTATTTT
CASSRSGGKYDTQYF
>TRBJ2-5|14|-|-|TRBV7-9
TGTGCCAGCAGCTTACCACAGATCGGAGAGACCCAGTACTTC
CASSLPQIGETQYF
>TRBJ2-5|12|TRBD1|-|TRBV2
TGTGCCAGGGGGACAGGGACGGAGACCCAGTACTTC
CARGTGTETQYF
>TRBJ2-5|13|-|-|TRBV15
TGTGCCACCCTTCGGGACTACCAAGAGACCCAGTACTTC
CATLRDYQETQYF
>TRBJ2-1|14|-|-|TRBV7-8
TGTGCCAGCAGCGAGACAAGTACCTACAATGAGCAGTTCTTC
CASSETSTYNEQFF
>TRBJ1-2|16|TRBD1|-|TRBV13
TGTGCCAGCAGCTTAGGAGAGGGACAGTTAAACTATGGCTACACCTTC
CASSLGEGQLNYGYTF
>TRBJ2-3|15|TRBD2|-|TRBV29-1
TGCAGCGTTGAAGGCGGGGGGTTGGCGGCAGATACGCAGTATTTT
CSVEGGGLAADTQYF